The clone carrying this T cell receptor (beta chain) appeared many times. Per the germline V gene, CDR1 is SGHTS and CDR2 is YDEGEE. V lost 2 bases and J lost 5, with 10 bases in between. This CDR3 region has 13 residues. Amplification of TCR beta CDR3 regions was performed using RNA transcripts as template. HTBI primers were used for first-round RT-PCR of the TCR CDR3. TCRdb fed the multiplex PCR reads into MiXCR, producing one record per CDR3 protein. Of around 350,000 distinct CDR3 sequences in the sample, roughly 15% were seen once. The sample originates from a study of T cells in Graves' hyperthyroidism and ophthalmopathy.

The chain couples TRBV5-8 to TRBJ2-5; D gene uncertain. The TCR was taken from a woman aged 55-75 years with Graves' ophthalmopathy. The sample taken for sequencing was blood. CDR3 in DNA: TGTGCCAGCAGCTTCGTCGGCGTGGAGACCCAGTACTTC. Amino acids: CASSFVGVETQYF.